This T cell receptor beta chain derives from a study of shared clonotypes between healthy human individuals. Study summary: Samples came from a couple of female and three male donors aged 18 to 49. Every donor yielded three CD4 naive, three CD4 memory, two CD8 naive and one CD8 memory plate.

The naive CD8 subset, CD45RO-negative cells positively selected for CCR7, excluded terminally differentiated effector memory CD45RA+ cells. This CDR3 has 17 amino acids. Germline values: CDR1 MDHEN, CDR2 SYDVKM. V lost 2 bases and J 0 bases, leaving 14 bases between the germline ends. Study-wide results and caveats: Estimated clonotype richness was generally higher in naive than memory subsets. Sequencing depth was a factor that was expected to affect clonotype sharing among donors.

Produced via immunoSEQ multiplex PCR; TCRdb's table is partial and in-frame only. This table holds a few million clones, just over 90% found once. Points on this clone: The antigen is undetermined.

The sequence was obtained from a man between 18 and 35 years old in good health. Some clones in this sample may be carry-over from other donors' samples. The chain carries TRBV28 and TRBJ1-5, with D perhaps TRBD1 (6 bases). The sequenced sample was naive CD8+ T cells from PBMCs. CDR3 sequence: CASSLDRRPYSNQPQHF. The DNA of the CDR3 is TGTGCCAGCAGTTTAGACAGGCGTCCTTATAGCAATCAGCCCCAGCATTTT.